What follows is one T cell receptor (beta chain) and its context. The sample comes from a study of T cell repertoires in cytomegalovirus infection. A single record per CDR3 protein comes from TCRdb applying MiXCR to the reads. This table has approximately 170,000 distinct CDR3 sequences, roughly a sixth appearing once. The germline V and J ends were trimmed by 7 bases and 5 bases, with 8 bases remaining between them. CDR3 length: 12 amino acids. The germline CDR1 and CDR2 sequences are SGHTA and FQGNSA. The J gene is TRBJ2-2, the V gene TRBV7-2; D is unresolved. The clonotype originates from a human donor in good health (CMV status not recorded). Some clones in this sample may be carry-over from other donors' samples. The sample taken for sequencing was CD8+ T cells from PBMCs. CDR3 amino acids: CASTVGTGELFF. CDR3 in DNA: TGTGCCAGCACCGTAGGGACCGGGGAGCTGTTTTTT.